This T cell receptor beta chain came from a study of CD8 T cells in ankylosing spondylitis. Study results and caveats: Seemingly distinctive of ankylosing spondylitis blood was a TCR beta motif formed by eight highly homologous variants. Disease-associated clones were CD8+ and fairly uncommon in peripheral blood.

Comment on this clonotype: Its antigen is not identified.

CDR3 length equals 15 residues. CDR1 is SGHRS, CDR2 YFSETQ, per germline. V dropped 0 bases and J dropped 4 bases, with 10 bases sitting between them. Library preparation for TCR beta used quantitative 5'-RACE with molecular barcodes. In TCRdb, the 5' RACE reads were re-called with MiXCR into one record per CDR3 protein. The sample holds under 850,000 distinct CDR3 sequences, roughly 20% seen once. The V call is TRBV5-1, the J call TRBJ2-2; D unresolved. The sample was blood, either unsorted or a sorted T cell fraction (not recorded which). The source of this sequence is a male donor with ankylosing spondylitis. The CDR3 bases are TGCGCCAGCAGCTTGGTGGCAGGCCGCACCGGGGAGCTGTTTTTT. Translated, it gives CASSLVAGRTGELFF.